This T cell receptor beta chain was sequenced for a study of response to subunit inactivated influenza vaccine. General study points: Authors proposed each seasonal influenza vaccination draws in few new T cells.

Turning to this clonotype: What it binds is not known.

Germline values: CDR1 MNHEY, CDR2 SMNVEV (reference sequence). The CDR3 spans 15 residues. The V and J ends lost 0 bases and 2 bases, in that order; junction bases with no gene match: 1. In TCRdb, the RT-PCR reads were re-called with MiXCR into one record per CDR3 protein. Of about 650,000 distinct CDR3 sequences listed, around 13% are singletons. This clonotype was sampled from a man aged 50-59 years who received an inactivated influenza vaccine. The sequences come from PBMCs from blood, collected 14 to 15 days before vaccination. The chain joins TRBV27 to TRBJ1-1; 9 nucleotides align to TRBD1. CDR3 coding DNA: TGTGCCAGCAGTTTATCACAGGGGGCAAACACTGAAGCTTTCTTT. Protein: CASSLSQGANTEAFF.